Below, 20 T cell receptor beta chains from the same sample are listed, as sequenced in a study of blood T cells in healthy people across ages. With a J-beta primer mix and a sample-barcoded 5' primer, a second PCR ran 7 to 11 cycles. TCRdb independently ran MiXCR on the 5' RACE reads; one entry per CDR3 protein. Among over a million distinct CDR3 sequences listed, 35% to 55% were seen once. Sequenced input: blood. These receptors all stem from an older woman in good health.

This rearrangement joins TRBV12-3 or TRBV12-4 to TRBJ2-5, with D hard to call. The CDR3 runs 11 residues. V lost 8 bases and J lost 6, with 10 bases in between. CDR3 amino acids: CASGVLKTQYF. CDR3 coding DNA: TGTGCCAGCGGGGTCTTGAAGACCCAGTACTTC.

This chain uses TRBV11-2 with TRBJ2-5; no firm D call. The J call may be in error: the DNA end matches TRBJ2-1 better. The CDR3 loop spans 15 amino acids. Germline CDR1 SGHAT, CDR2 FQNNGV. The CDR3 DNA sequence: TGTGCCAGCAGCTGGACCTTCAACAGCCAAGAGACCCAGTTCTTC. Translation gives CASSWTFNSQETQFF.

This clonotype turned up a few times. V and J are TRBV5-1 and TRBJ2-3, with 8 bases that match TRBD1. CDR1 and CDR2 (germline): SGHRS, YFSETQ. The CDR3 totals 14 residues. V lost 4 bases, J lost 6 bases, and 7 bases stayed unmatched. The DNA of the CDR3 is TGCGCCAGCAGCAAAAGGACAGGGACCGATACGCAGTATTTT. Protein: CASSKRTGTDTQYF. The full variable domain, completed using reference TRBV5-1 and TRBJ2-3, is KAGVTQTPRYLIKTRGQQVTLSCSPISGHRSVSWYQQTPGQGLQFLFEYFSETQRNKGNFPGRFSGRQFSNSRSEMNVSTLELGDSALYLCASSKRTGTDTQYFGPGTRLTVL.

This clonotype was picked up a small number of times. V and J are TRBV30 and TRBJ2-3; weak D call: TRBD1 (5 bases). Between the trimmed V and J ends, which lost 0 bases and 6 bases, there was a span of 16 bases. Per germline, CDR1 GTSNPN and CDR2 SVGIG (reference sequence). CDR3 length: 15 residues. The CDR3 spells CAWSVGLGASDTQYF. The CDR3 DNA reads TGTGCCTGGAGTGTAGGGCTTGGGGCTTCGGATACGCAGTATTTT.

The chain uses TRBV28 and TRBJ2-7, with D hard to call. There are 14 residues in the CDR3. Germline V gene lookup returns CDR1 MDHEN and CDR2 SYDVKM. V was clipped by 5 bases and J by 3 bases, with 14 bases between them. The CDR3 sequence: CASSAQRYLYEQYF. The CDR3, as DNA: TGTGCCAGCAGTGCCCAGCGTTACCTCTACGAGCAGTACTTC.

The chain couples TRBV10-3 to TRBJ2-3; D not certain. The CDR3 consists of 11 residues. V dropped 5 bases and J dropped 6 bases, with 6 bases sitting between them. The germline CDR1 and CDR2 sequences are ENHRY and SYGVKD. CDR3 region: CAISIADTQYF. DNA for the CDR3: TGTGCCATCAGTATCGCTGATACGCAGTATTTT.

In this sample, this clonotype turned up a few times. The chain combines TRBV6-1 with TRBJ1-6, with D uncertain. Germline V gene sequence: CDR1 MNHNS, CDR2 SASEGT. This CDR3 comprises 17 residues. The germline V and J ends were trimmed by 6 bases and 0 bases, with 15 bases remaining between them. As DNA, the CDR3 is TGTGCCAGCAGACCCACTCGGACGAGCTCCTATAATTCACCCCTCCACTTT. It yields the protein CASRPTRTSSYNSPLHF.

The rearrangement links TRBV7-2 to TRBJ1-6, with TRBD1 identical over 7 bases. CDR1 is SGHTA and CDR2 is FQGNSA in the germline V gene. This CDR3 comprises 14 residues. V lost 3 bases to trimming and J lost 10 bases; unmatched junction nucleotides: 6. As DNA, the CDR3 is TGTGCCAGCAGCTTCAGGGGGGAGGGATCACCCCTCCACTTT. It encodes CASSFRGEGSPLHF.

This clonotype was counted many times. The chain combines TRBV3-1 with TRBJ2-5; TRBD2 agrees at 7 bases. CDR1 LGHDT and CDR2 YNNKEL come from the germline V gene (reference sequence). J was trimmed by 11 bases and V by 4 bases; bases with no gene match: 10. This CDR3 is built from 13 residues. CDR3 nucleotide sequence: TGTGCCAGCAGCCCCTGGGAGGGTAGGGAGCAGTACTTC. It specifies CASSPWEGREQYF.

This clonotype has just a few counts. The CDR3 DNA reads as TGCGCCAGCAGCATCTCCGGGACTAGAGAGTCCTACGAGCAGTACTTC. Amino acids: CASSISGTRESYEQYF. This chain uses TRBV5-1 with TRBJ2-7; TRBD2 aligns across 8 bases. Trimming at V came to 4 bases and at J to 1 base, leaving 10 bases not matched to a gene. Looked up from germline, CDR1 is SGHRS and CDR2 is YFSETQ. The CDR3 length is 16 residues.

This clonotype was seen a handful of times. The chain joins TRBV20-1 to TRBJ1-5; TRBD1 matches 7 bases. J lost 0 bases, V lost 6 bases, and 8 bases had no gene match. Germline V gene lookup returns CDR1 DFQATT and CDR2 SNEGSKA (reference sequence). The CDR3 covers 15 residues. CDR3 nucleotide sequence: TGCAGTGCGGGAGACAGGGTATATAGCAATCAGCCCCAGCATTTT. This sequence encodes CSAGDRVYSNQPQHF.

A single count supports this clonotype. This chain links TRBV18 with TRBJ2-1; a weak D match, TRBD2 (7 bases). This CDR3 is 18 amino acids long. V was shortened by 3 bases and J by 1 base, with 19 bases between the two germline ends. Per the germline V gene, CDR1 is KGHSH and CDR2 is LQKENI. Written as DNA, the CDR3 is TGTGCCAGCTCACCGACGGGGGGCGCAGAACGGTCCTACAATGAGCAGTTCTTC. This gives the protein CASSPTGGAERSYNEQFF.

The chain recombines TRBV20-1 with TRBJ2-7, with D unclear. V was trimmed by 6 bases and J by 0 bases, leaving 3 bases between them. From germline, CDR1 is DFQATT and CDR2 SNEGSKA (reference sequence). This CDR3 is 10 amino acids long. The CDR3 nucleotides read TGCAGTGCCTACTCCTACGAGCAGTACTTC. It yields the protein CSAYSYEQYF.

The chain uses TRBV6-5 and TRBJ2-3; no clear D. Germline lookup yields CDR1 MNHEY and CDR2 SVGAGI. There are 15 residues in the CDR3. V was pared by 2 bases and J by 6 bases, with 15 bases between. In nucleotides, the CDR3 is TGTGCCAGCAGTTACCAGCCCGGGCCGATGGATACGCAGTATTTT. This sequence encodes CASSYQPGPMDTQYF.

The chain links TRBV29-1 to TRBJ2-5; tentative D call: TRBD2 (5 bases). The J call could be wrong; TRBJ2-7 is a better fit for the DNA end. The length of the CDR3 is 11 residues. Germline loops: CDR1 SQVTM, CDR2 ANQGSEA. CDR3 sequence reads: CSVVREYEQYF. In nucleotides, the CDR3 is TGCAGCGTTGTGAGGGAGTACGAGCAGTACTTC.

This clonotype was seen a handful of times. The chain recombines TRBV14 with TRBJ2-3; TRBD2 aligns across 11 bases. Germline assignment: CDR1 SGHDN and CDR2 FVKESK. The CDR3 consists of 19 residues. The V and J ends lost 2 bases and 0 bases, in that order; junction bases with no gene match: 10. CDR3 residues: CASSQSASGRSASTDTQYF. As DNA, the CDR3 is TGTGCCAGCAGCCAATCGGCTAGCGGGAGGAGTGCTAGCACAGATACGCAGTATTTT. The whole variable domain, filled in from reference TRBV14 and TRBJ2-3, reads EAGVTQFPSHSVIEKGQTVTLRCDPISGHDNLYWYRRVMGKEIKFLLHFVKESKQDESGMPNNRFLAERTGGTYSTLKVQPAELEDSGVYFCASSQSASGRSASTDTQYFGPGTRLTVL.

This clonotype occurred a few times. The chain is built from TRBV5-1 and TRBJ2-7; D is undetermined. With 0 bases removed from V and 2 bases from J, the gap between germline ends came to 12 bases. CDR1 is SGHRS and CDR2 is YFSETQ in the germline V gene. This CDR3 is 15 amino acids long. CDR3 region: CASSLDQLKTYEQYF. The DNA for the CDR3 is TGCGCCAGCAGCTTGGATCAATTAAAGACCTACGAGCAGTACTTC.

The chain joins TRBV11-1 to TRBJ2-7, with 14 bases aligning to TRBD2. The CDR3 is 21 amino acids. Trimming took 5 bases from V and 4 from J; bases not matched to a gene: 22. Germline V gene sequence: CDR1 SGHAT, CDR2 FQDESV (reference sequence). This chain's CDR3 is CASSPESPTGTSGSLGYEQYF. DNA of the CDR3: TGTGCCAGCAGCCCCGAATCGCCAACCGGGACTAGCGGGAGTCTTGGTTACGAGCAGTACTTC.

V usage is TRBV11-2 and J usage is TRBJ2-1; TRBD2 agrees at 8 bases. The CDR3 length is 16 residues. V was clipped by 2 bases and J by 4 bases; unmatched bases: 7. CDR1 is SGHAT and CDR2 is FQNNGV in the germline V gene. CDR3 residues: CASSLSGGEGYNEQFF. CDR3 sequence (DNA): TGTGCCAGCAGCTTAAGCGGGGGAGAGGGTTACAATGAGCAGTTCTTC.

This rearrangement joins TRBV27 to TRBJ2-5; TRBD1 agrees at 8 bases. CDR3 length: 15 residues. The V gene end was trimmed by 8 bases and the J gene end by 2 bases; junction bases not matched to a gene: 10. CDR1 and CDR2 from the germline V gene are MNHEY and SMNVEV (reference sequence). CDR3 amino acids: CASGLGQGVQETQYF. The CDR3 DNA is TGTGCCAGCGGTCTAGGACAGGGTGTTCAAGAGACCCAGTACTTC.